The 25 T cell receptor beta chains below all came from one sample that was sequenced in a study of blood T cells in healthy people across ages. A sample-barcoded 5' primer and a J-beta primer mix were used in a second PCR of about 6 to 12 cycles. TCRdb recomputed calls from the 5' RACE reads with MiXCR, one row per CDR3 protein. This sample has some 1,000,000 distinct CDR3 sequences, with under 30% found just once. The sample was also reused in another study, on T cells of mothers and their children.

The sample consisted of blood. These receptors came from a girl aged 2 to 10 in good health.

The genes are TRBV18 and TRBJ1-2, with D possibly TRBD1 on 6 matching bases. The germline gives CDR1 KGHSH, CDR2 LQKENI. The ends were cut back, 3 bases at V and 14 bases at J, with 13 bases in the middle. The CDR3 is 11 residues long. The DNA for the CDR3 is TGTGCCAGCTCACCCAGCCAGGGGTTAACCTTC. This gives the protein CASSPSQGLTF.

There are many counts of this clonotype. The DNA for the CDR3 is TGTGCCAGCAGCGTAGTATCCGGGGGAGCCCAAGAGACCCAGTACTTC. It translates to CASSVVSGGAQETQYF. V gene TRBV9 combines with J gene TRBJ2-5, with a weak D call TRBD2 (6 bases). Trimming cost V 0 bases and J 1 base, with 13 bases left between them. Germline values: CDR1 SGDLS, CDR2 YYNGEE. This CDR3 region has 16 residues. The entire variable domain, with the rest obtained from reference TRBV9 and TRBJ2-5, is as follows: DSGVTQTPKHLITATGQRVTLRCSPRSGDLSVYWYQQSLDQGLQFLIQYYNGEERAKGNILERFSAQQFPDLHSELNLSSLELGDSALYFCASSVVSGGAQETQYFGPGTRLLVL.

The chain joins TRBV7-2 to TRBJ2-7, with D possibly TRBD1 on 5 matching bases. V lost 1 base to trimming and J lost 3 bases, with 16 bases between them. Germline-derived CDR1 and CDR2 are SGHTA and FQGNSA. The CDR3 consists of 16 residues. The chain's CDR3 is CASSLDGAGQGYEQYF. In DNA form, the CDR3 reads TGTGCCAGCAGCTTAGATGGTGCAGGGCAAGGCTACGAGCAGTACTTC. Full variable domain (rest looked up from reference TRBV7-2 and TRBJ2-7): GAGVSQSPSNKVTEKGKDVELRCDPISGHTALYWYRQSLGQGLEFLIYFQGNSAPDKSGLPSDRFSAERTGGSVSTLTIQRTQQEDSAVYLCASSLDGAGQGYEQYFGPGTRLTVT.

The chain combines TRBV19 with TRBJ2-5; the D gene is possibly TRBD2 (5 bases). Trimming removed 4 bases at V and 3 bases at J, with 15 bases between. CDR1 LNHDA and CDR2 SQIVND come from the germline V gene (reference sequence). The length of the CDR3 is 15 residues. The CDR3 loop is CASSTGNDYKETQYF. The CDR3 coding sequence is TGTGCCAGTAGTACCGGGAATGACTATAAAGAGACCCAGTACTTC.

The V and J genes are TRBV11-2 and TRBJ2-7; TRBD2 aligns across 13 bases. The CDR3 contains 16 residues. Per germline, CDR1 SGHAT and CDR2 FQNNGV. The junction had 7 bases not matched to a gene; V was cut back by 4 bases and J by 4 bases. This CDR3 reads CASSSSGLAGLYEQYF. CDR3 in DNA: TGTGCCAGCAGCTCATCGGGACTAGCGGGGTTATACGAGCAGTACTTC. The whole variable domain, remainder taken from reference TRBV11-2 and TRBJ2-7, is EAGVAQSPRYKIIEKRQSVAFWCNPISGHATLYWYQQILGQGPKLLIQFQNNGVVDDSQLPKDRFSAERLKGVDSTLKIQPAKLEDSAVYLCASSSSGLAGLYEQYFGPGTRLTVT.

The chain carries TRBV24-1 and TRBJ2-7; D unclear. Germline lookup yields CDR1 KGHDR and CDR2 SFDVKD. CDR3 length equals 13 residues. The V end was cut by 9 bases, the J end by 8 bases, with 19 bases between. The CDR3 nucleotides read TGTGCCACCTCGCCCTTCGACGGGTTGCAGCAGTACTTC. It yields the protein CATSPFDGLQQYF.

V usage is TRBV7-9 and J usage is TRBJ2-5, with a weak D call TRBD1 (6 bases). Gene TRBJ2-7 matches the end of the DNA better, so the J call may be wrong. Germline values: CDR1 SEHNR, CDR2 FQNEAQ (reference sequence). CDR3 length: 15 amino acids. CDR3 protein: CASSPSDRIPYEQYF. In DNA form, the CDR3 reads TGTGCCAGCAGCCCCTCGGACAGAATACCCTACGAGCAGTACTTC.

The chain employs TRBV5-1 and TRBJ1-1; TRBD1 is a possible D gene (5 bases). V was shortened by 3 bases and J by 2 bases, with 11 bases between the two germline ends. Germline V lookup: CDR1 SGHRS, CDR2 YFSETQ. The CDR3 runs to 14 residues. Here the CDR3 DNA reads TGCGCCAGCAGCTCGCTGACAGTTAACACTGAAGCTTTCTTT. This codes for CASSSLTVNTEAFF.

The V and J genes are TRBV7-2 and TRBJ2-5; D not certain. The J call could be wrong; TRBJ2-7 is a better fit for the DNA end. The germline V gene has CDR1 SGHTA and CDR2 FQGNSA. CDR3 length: 14 residues. The CDR3 DNA sequence: TGTGCCAGCAGCTTAGAGCCAGAACCCTACGAGCAGTACTTC. Translation: CASSLEPEPYEQYF.

This clonotype showed up just a few times. The chain joins TRBV7-9 to TRBJ2-5; TRBD2 agrees at 10 bases. Germline loops: CDR1 SEHNR, CDR2 FQNEAQ (reference sequence). After removal of 5 bases from V and 7 bases from J, the junction contained 13 bases not matched to a gene. CDR3 length equals 16 residues. CDR3 in DNA: TGTGCCAGCAGCGTCCAATTAGCGGGAGGCCTTGGGACCCAGTACTTC. Its translation: CASSVQLAGGLGTQYF.

The rearrangement uses TRBV20-1 and TRBJ1-4; TRBD1 matches 7 bases. The CDR3 runs to 13 residues. Germline values: CDR1 DFQATT, CDR2 SNEGSKA (reference sequence). The V and J ends lost 4 bases and 8 bases, in that order; junction bases with no gene match: 7. For the CDR3, the DNA is TGCAGTGCTATAACCGGGACAGAGGAAAAACTGTTTTTT. Protein: CSAITGTEEKLFF.

The V call is TRBV9, the J call TRBJ2-1, with D perhaps given as TRBD1 or TRBD2 (6 bases each). Germline CDR1 and CDR2: SGDLS and YYNGEE. The CDR3 sequence is 16 residues long. Trimming stripped 0 bases from V and 1 base from J, with 11 bases between. The CDR3 coding sequence is TGTGCCAGCAGCGTAGGTCCGGGGGCTTCCTACAATGAGCAGTTCTTC. Translated: CASSVGPGASYNEQFF.

The chain links TRBV28 to TRBJ2-1; D gene ambiguous. Germline CDR1 is MDHEN and CDR2 is SYDVKM. V was cut by 8 bases and J by 10 bases, with 15 bases left in between. The CDR3 runs to 12 residues. CDR3 DNA sequence: TGTGCCAGCTTTAAGGCTGGCTCGGAGCAGTTCTTC. It yields the protein CASFKAGSEQFF. Looking up the rest from reference TRBV28 and TRBJ2-1 gives the full variable domain: DVKVTQSSRYLVKRTGEKVFLECVQDMDHENMFWYRQDPGLGLRLIYFSYDVKMKEKGDIPEGYSVSREKKERFSLILESASTNQTSMYLCASFKAGSEQFFGPGTRLTVL.

The rearrangement joins TRBV20-1 to TRBJ2-1, with a possible D match to TRBD2 (5 bases). Germline-derived CDR1 and CDR2 are DFQATT and SNEGSKA (reference sequence). Trimming shortened V by 0 bases and J by 0 bases, and 15 bases separated the two germline ends. CDR3 length: 17 amino acids. CDR3 loop: CSARDVVASSSYNEQFF. Written as DNA, the CDR3 is TGCAGTGCTAGAGATGTGGTAGCGTCGAGCTCCTACAATGAGCAGTTCTTC.

Note on this clonotype: Its ends do not fully match the called genes, so a read error is possible. The genes are TRBV29-1 and TRBJ1-1; TRBD1 might be the D (6 bases). Per germline, CDR1 SQVTM and CDR2 ANQGSEA. This CDR3 region has 12 residues. CDR3 in amino acids: CSVEDRTAEAFF. The CDR3, as DNA: TGCAGCGTTGAAGATAGGACAGCTGAAGCCTTCTTT.

This clonotype was recorded a few times. The V and J genes are TRBV29-1 and TRBJ2-3; 7 positions match TRBD1. In germline, CDR1 is SQVTM, CDR2 ANQGSEA. The length of the CDR3 is 14 residues. With V trimmed by 6 bases and J by 1 base, 7 bases remained unmatched. The CDR3: CSVHGTAGTDTQYF. The CDR3 DNA is TGCAGCGTCCACGGGACAGCGGGCACAGATACGCAGTATTTT.

This clonotype showed up many times. The V and J genes are TRBV28 and TRBJ1-4, with 7 bases lining up with TRBD1. Germline CDR1 and CDR2: MDHEN and SYDVKM. The CDR3 covers 14 residues. J was trimmed by 6 bases and V by 5 bases; bases with no gene match: 6. The CDR3 region is CASSLQGGYEKLFF. CDR3 bases: TGTGCCAGCAGTCTTCAGGGGGGCTATGAAAAACTGTTTTTT.

This sequence joins TRBV7-2 and TRBJ2-5; 12 bases align to TRBD2. The J call may be incorrect, as the DNA end agrees better with TRBJ2-1. Germline loops: CDR1 SGHTA, CDR2 FQGNSA. This CDR3 contains 16 residues. CDR3 DNA: TGTGCCAGCAGCTTCCCGACTAGCGGGAGTACATATGAGCAGTTCTTC. Protein sequence: CASSFPTSGSTYEQFF.

The V gene is TRBV12-3 or TRBV12-4, the J gene TRBJ2-5, with 12 bases identical to TRBD2. V dropped 5 bases and J dropped 2; count of bases not matched to a gene: 9. This CDR3 is 17 amino acids long. In nucleotides, the CDR3 is TGTGCCAGCAGTATCGGTAGACTAGCGGGAGAACAAGAGACCCAGTACTTC. It specifies CASSIGRLAGEQETQYF.

The chain recombines TRBV12-3 or TRBV12-4 with TRBJ2-5; D unclear. V was pared by 3 bases and J by 7 bases, with 9 bases between. The length of the CDR3 is 12 residues. The CDR3 sequence is CASSFGLRTQYF. DNA of the CDR3: TGTGCCAGCAGTTTTGGGTTGAGGACCCAGTACTTC.

This clonotype was found a few times. V usage is TRBV6-2 or TRBV6-3 and J usage is TRBJ2-4; 7 bases agree with TRBD2. J gave up 9 bases and V 3 bases, and 8 bases lay outside the gene matches. This CDR3 comprises 14 residues. Germline CDR1 MNHEY, CDR2 SVGEGT. DNA for the CDR3: TGTGCCAGCAGTTATGGCAGGGAGGGAAGCATTCAGTACTTC. Protein sequence: CASSYGREGSIQYF.

The J gene is TRBJ2-5, the V gene TRBV7-9, with 7 nucleotides matching TRBD1. CDR1 and CDR2 (germline): SEHNR, FQNEAQ (reference sequence). The CDR3 is 15 amino acids. The junction had 10 bases not matched to a gene; V was cut back by 5 bases and J by 4 bases. Here the CDR3 DNA reads TGTGCCAGCAGCACTCCCGACAGGGCGGGAGAGACCCAGTACTTC. Translating it yields CASSTPDRAGETQYF.

The chain has TRBV28 and TRBJ1-4, with a weak D call TRBD1 (5 bases). The CDR3 loop spans 17 amino acids. In germline, CDR1 is MDHEN, CDR2 SYDVKM. V was cut by 9 bases and J by 0 bases, with 20 bases left in between. CDR3 region: CASLSRGVWATNEKLFF. The CDR3 DNA reads as TGTGCCAGTCTGTCCCGGGGGGTCTGGGCAACTAATGAAAAACTGTTTTTT.

This clonotype was observed a few times. The V and J genes are TRBV5-1 and TRBJ2-1, with D maybe TRBD2 (5 bases). The V end was cut by 0 bases, the J end by 8 bases, with 12 bases between. The V gene's germline CDR1 is SGHRS and CDR2 YFSETQ. CDR3 length equals 14 residues. As DNA, the CDR3 is TGCGCCAGCAGCTTGGAATCCGGGGTAGATGAGCAGTTCTTC. Translating it yields CASSLESGVDEQFF.

The sample holds a few counts of this clonotype. This rearrangement joins TRBV29-1 to TRBJ1-1; a weak D match, TRBD1 (5 bases). The CDR3 covers 11 residues. The germline gives CDR1 SQVTM, CDR2 ANQGSEA. Deletions cut 4 bases from V and 6 bases from J, with 9 bases between. CDR3 amino acids: CSVVAGPEAFF. CDR3 in DNA: TGCAGCGTTGTAGCAGGGCCTGAAGCTTTCTTT.